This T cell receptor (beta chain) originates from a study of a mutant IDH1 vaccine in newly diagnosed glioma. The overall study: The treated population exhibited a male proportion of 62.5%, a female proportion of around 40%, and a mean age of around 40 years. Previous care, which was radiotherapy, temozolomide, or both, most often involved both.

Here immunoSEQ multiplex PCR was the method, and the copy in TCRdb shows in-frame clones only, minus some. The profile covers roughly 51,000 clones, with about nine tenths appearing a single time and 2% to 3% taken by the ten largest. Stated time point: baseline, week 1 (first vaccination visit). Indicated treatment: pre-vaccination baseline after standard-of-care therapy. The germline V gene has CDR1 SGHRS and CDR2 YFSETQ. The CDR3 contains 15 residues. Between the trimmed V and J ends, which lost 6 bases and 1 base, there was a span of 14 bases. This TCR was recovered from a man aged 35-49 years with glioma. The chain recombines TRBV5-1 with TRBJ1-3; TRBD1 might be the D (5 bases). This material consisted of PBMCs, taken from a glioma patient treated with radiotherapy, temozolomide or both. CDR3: CASTAGFGSGNTIYF. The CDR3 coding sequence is TGCGCCAGCACGGCAGGGTTCGGTTCTGGAAACACCATATATTTT. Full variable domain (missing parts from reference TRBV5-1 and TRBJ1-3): KAGVTQTPRYLIKTRGQQVTLSCSPISGHRSVSWYQQTPGQGLQFLFEYFSETQRNKGNFPGRFSGRQFSNSRSEMNVSTLELGDSALYLCASTAGFGSGNTIYFGEGSWLTVV.